Below are 25 T cell receptor beta chains sequenced from a single sample in a study of Ad26.COV2.S vaccination and SARS-CoV-2 variants. Here immunoSEQ multiplex PCR was the method, and the copy in TCRdb shows in-frame clones only, minus some. The data hold about 350,000 clones, with roughly 94% observed a single time. Material: peripheral blood, obtained after recovery from COVID-19. The receptor set was obtained from a human donor who had recovered from COVID-19.

This clone was counted only a few times. This sequence joins TRBV2 and TRBJ2-7; no reliable D call. There are 10 residues in the CDR3. Trimming removed 6 bases from V and 3 bases from J, with 3 bases in between. Germline V gives CDR1 SNHLY, CDR2 FYNNEI. CDR3 in DNA: TGTGCCAGCAGGGTCTACGAGCAGTACTTC. Amino acid sequence: CASRVYEQYF.

The chain couples TRBV7-9 to TRBJ2-7; tentatively, D is TRBD2 (6 bases). CDR3 length equals 17 residues. The V gene's germline CDR1 is SEHNR and CDR2 FQNEAQ (reference sequence). Trimming took 4 bases from V and 0 from J, leaving 19 bases between them. The CDR3 sequence is CASSSRAGLRDSYEQYF. The CDR3 DNA reads TGTGCCAGCAGCTCCAGGGCGGGACTCCGGGACTCCTACGAGCAGTACTTC.

V usage is TRBV19 and J usage is TRBJ1-2; D may be TRBD1 (6 bases). V was clipped by 6 bases and J by 7 bases, with 18 bases between them. The CDR3 runs to 14 residues. Germline values: CDR1 LNHDA, CDR2 SQIVND (reference sequence). This chain's CDR3 is CASRPQGMVSGYTF. The CDR3 coding sequence is TGTGCCAGTAGACCACAGGGAATGGTCTCTGGCTACACCTTC.

The chain recombines TRBV7-9 with TRBJ2-1; D is perhaps TRBD2 (6 bases). Germline V lookup: CDR1 SEHNR, CDR2 FQNEAQ (reference sequence). The V and J ends lost 4 bases and 15 bases respectively, with 16 bases between them. The CDR3 has 12 residues. The CDR3 sequence: CASSSAEGRAFF. The CDR3, as DNA: TGTGCCAGCAGCTCCGCGGAGGGTCGGGCGTTCTTC.

V and J are TRBV7-9 and TRBJ1-3, with 7 bases aligning to TRBD1. Unmatched junction bases numbered 7, after V lost 5 bases and J lost 0 bases. CDR1 is SEHNR and CDR2 is FQNEAQ in the germline V gene (reference sequence). The CDR3 runs to 16 residues. CDR3 bases: TGTGCCAGCAGCACACAGGGGAAGGGCTCTGGAAACACCATATATTTT. Residues: CASSTQGKGSGNTIYF. Using reference TRBV7-9 and TRBJ1-3 for the parts outside the CDR3, the full variable domain is DTGVSQNPRHKITKRGQNVTFRCDPISEHNRLYWYRQTLGQGPEFLTYFQNEAQLEKSRLLSDRFSAERPKGSFSTLEIQRTEQGDSAMYLCASSTQGKGSGNTIYFGEGSWLTVV.

The rearrangement links TRBV11-2 to TRBJ2-5; D may be TRBD2 (5 bases). This CDR3 spans 13 amino acids. In germline, CDR1 is SGHAT, CDR2 FQNNGV. V lost 3 bases and J 6 bases, leaving 11 bases between the germline ends. The CDR3 nucleotides read TGTGCCAGCAGCTTTTCCGGGATGAAGACCCAGTACTTC. It specifies CASSFSGMKTQYF.

The chain employs TRBV7-9 and TRBJ1-2; D remains unclear. Germline V gene data show CDR1 as SEHNR and CDR2 as FQNEAQ (reference sequence). V lost 6 bases and J lost 5, with 10 bases in between. CDR3 size: 12 residues. CDR3 DNA sequence: TGTGCCAGCAGGGAGACAAATTATGGCTACACCTTC. Translated: CASRETNYGYTF.

The chain has TRBV7-6 and TRBJ2-2; D perhaps matches TRBD1 (5 bases). V was cut by 5 bases and J by 5 bases, with 21 bases left in between. The CDR3 runs to 17 residues. The germline gives CDR1 SGHVS, CDR2 FNYEAQ. The CDR3 nucleotides are TGTGCCAGCAGCCCACCTGGGGCAGGGATTGGGACCGGGGAGCTGTTTTTT. Residues: CASSPPGAGIGTGELFF.

This chain joins TRBV10-3 and TRBJ1-1, with D maybe TRBD1 (6 bases). Germline loops: CDR1 ENHRY, CDR2 SYGVKD. V was clipped by 5 bases and J by 5 bases, with 18 bases between them. The CDR3 is 15 residues long. CDR3 nucleotide sequence: TGTGCCATCAGTAGGGGGTCGGCGGGCACAACTGAAGCTTTCTTT. The encoded protein is CAISRGSAGTTEAFF.

The chain recombines TRBV21-1 with TRBJ2-1. TRBV21-1 is listed as a pseudogene. The CDR3 covers 14 residues. As DNA, the CDR3 is TGTGCCAGCAGCAAAGTTGGGGGGCAGGGTGAGCAGTTCTTC. Translating it yields CASSKVGGQGEQFF.

V gene TRBV19 combines with J gene TRBJ1-1, with no clear D. Germline V gives CDR1 LNHDA, CDR2 SQIVND (reference sequence). Trimming took off 6 bases at V and 0 bases at J, with 14 bases between the two ends. The CDR3 runs to 15 residues. CDR3 in amino acids: CASSEASALNTEAFF. DNA for the CDR3: TGTGCCAGTAGCGAGGCGTCGGCCCTGAACACTGAAGCTTTCTTT.

The J gene is TRBJ2-7, the V gene TRBV30; 7 bases line up with TRBD2. CDR1 and CDR2 (germline): GTSNPN, SVGIG (reference sequence). With V trimmed by 5 bases and J by 3 bases, 7 bases remained unmatched. The CDR3 loop spans 13 amino acids. The CDR3 sequence: CAWGNGRGYEQYF. CDR3 DNA: TGTGCCTGGGGGAATGGGAGGGGCTACGAGCAGTACTTC.

The CDR3 sequence: CSVVSDREGEKLFF. CDR3 nucleotide sequence: TGCAGCGTTGTAAGCGACCGCGAAGGTGAAAAACTGTTTTTT. The V call is TRBV29-1, the J call TRBJ1-4; D is unclear. The germline V gene encodes CDR1 SQVTM and CDR2 ANQGSEA. Between the trimmed V and J ends, which lost 4 bases and 7 bases, there was a span of 16 bases. The CDR3 loop spans 14 amino acids.

V gene TRBV9 combines with J gene TRBJ2-2; TRBD2 agrees at 12 bases. Germline values: CDR1 SGDLS, CDR2 YYNGEE. Losses at the gene ends were 4 bases for V and 0 bases for J; bases not matched to a gene: 7. The CDR3 has 18 amino acids. CDR3 bases: TGTGCCAGCAGCACCCCGACTAGCGGGGGCCCGAACACCGGGGAGCTGTTTTTT. Translated, it gives CASSTPTSGGPNTGELFF.

This clone appeared once. V is TRBV7-9 and J is TRBJ1-1; no definite D call. The CDR3 runs to 12 residues. Germline CDR1 reads SEHNR; CDR2 reads FQNEAQ (reference sequence). The V end was cut by 5 bases, the J end by 6 bases, with 10 bases between. The CDR3 DNA reads TGTGCCAGCAGCCCCACCTATTCTGAAGCTTTCTTT. It translates to CASSPTYSEAFF. Supplemented by reference TRBV7-9 and TRBJ1-1, the full variable domain reads DTGVSQNPRHKITKRGQNVTFRCDPISEHNRLYWYRQTLGQGPEFLTYFQNEAQLEKSRLLSDRFSAERPKGSFSTLEIQRTEQGDSAMYLCASSPTYSEAFFGQGTRLTVV.

The rearrangement uses TRBV11-2 and TRBJ2-5; perhaps TRBD1 as D (6 bases). The CDR3 has 15 residues. V was cut by 6 bases and J by 5 bases, with 19 bases left in between. Germline lookup yields CDR1 SGHAT and CDR2 FQNNGV. The CDR3 coding sequence is TGTGCCAGCAGGGCGAACAGGGTCCAACAGGAGACCCAGTACTTC. It is translated as CASRANRVQQETQYF. Full variable domain (missing parts from reference TRBV11-2 and TRBJ2-5): EAGVAQSPRYKIIEKRQSVAFWCNPISGHATLYWYQQILGQGPKLLIQFQNNGVVDDSQLPKDRFSAERLKGVDSTLKIQPAKLEDSAVYLCASRANRVQQETQYFGPGTRLLVL.

The rearrangement links TRBV28 to TRBJ2-7; perhaps TRBD2 as D (7 bases). The CDR3 length is 15 residues. Per the germline V gene, CDR1 is MDHEN and CDR2 is SYDVKM. Trimming cost V 4 bases and J 4 bases, with 17 bases left between them. The CDR3 region has the DNA TGTGCCAGCAGTTCCCCGGGGGGCCGGTCTTACGAGCAGTACTTC. It is translated as CASSSPGGRSYEQYF. Combining the CDR3 with reference TRBV28 and TRBJ2-7 gives the whole variable domain DVKVTQSSRYLVKRTGEKVFLECVQDMDHENMFWYRQDPGLGLRLIYFSYDVKMKEKGDIPEGYSVSREKKERFSLILESASTNQTSMYLCASSSPGGRSYEQYFGPGTRLTVT.

The chain uses TRBV5-4 and TRBJ2-5; no firm D call. The CDR3 sequence is 15 residues long. With 3 bases removed from V and 2 bases from J, the gap between germline ends came to 14 bases. Germline loops: CDR1 SGHNT, CDR2 YYREEE (reference sequence). CDR3 DNA: TGTGCCAGCAGCTCTGCCCGGGCTGCTCAAGAGACCCAGTACTTC. Encoded protein: CASSSARAAQETQYF.

The V call is TRBV5-1, the J call TRBJ2-2, with D uncertain. CDR1 is SGHRS, CDR2 YFSETQ, per germline. V lost 0 bases and J lost 5, with 8 bases in between. This CDR3 has 14 residues. The CDR3 here is CASSLAGPTGELFF. The CDR3 DNA follows: TGCGCCAGCAGCTTGGCCGGGCCGACCGGGGAGCTGTTTTTT.

The chain links TRBV18 to TRBJ1-5, with D perhaps matching TRBD1 (5 bases). The CDR3 runs 14 residues. Trimming took 6 bases from V and 3 from J, leaving 12 bases between them. CDR1 and CDR2 (germline): KGHSH, LQKENI. The CDR3 loop reads CASSPGSTNQPQHF. CDR3 bases: TGTGCCAGCTCGCCAGGGAGTACCAATCAGCCCCAGCATTTT.

The chain is built from TRBV6-6 and TRBJ1-2; 7 bases fit TRBD1. CDR3 length equals 15 residues. The trim removed 5 bases at V and 3 bases at J, leaving 9 bases unmatched. CDR1 is MNHNY, CDR2 SVGAGI, per germline (reference sequence). The CDR3 loop reads CASSARTGLDYGYTF. CDR3 DNA: TGTGCCAGCAGTGCCCGGACAGGTTTGGACTATGGCTACACCTTC.

The V and J genes are TRBV7-2 and TRBJ2-2; D not certain. Germline CDR1 reads SGHTA; CDR2 reads FQGNSA. The CDR3 covers 14 residues. Deletions cut 5 bases from V and 4 bases from J, with 11 bases between. CDR3 DNA sequence: TGTGCCAGCAGCCCGTACTCGAGCACCGGGGAGCTGTTTTTT. It translates to CASSPYSSTGELFF.

This chain connects TRBV5-1 to TRBJ2-7; 8 bases line up with TRBD1. After removal of 4 bases from V and 5 bases from J, the junction contained 14 bases not matched to a gene. This CDR3 comprises 16 residues. Germline assignment: CDR1 SGHRS and CDR2 YFSETQ. The CDR3 here is CASSVEAGQGFNEQYF. In DNA form, the CDR3 reads TGCGCCAGCAGCGTGGAAGCAGGACAGGGTTTCAACGAGCAGTACTTC. Complete variable domain (other parts from reference TRBV5-1 and TRBJ2-7): KAGVTQTPRYLIKTRGQQVTLSCSPISGHRSVSWYQQTPGQGLQFLFEYFSETQRNKGNFPGRFSGRQFSNSRSEMNVSTLELGDSALYLCASSVEAGQGFNEQYFGPGTRLTVT.

This chain joins TRBV5-5 and TRBJ1-1; the D gene is possibly TRBD1 (5 bases). Trimming removed 5 bases from V and 1 base from J, with 9 bases in between. Germline CDR1 is SGHKS and CDR2 is YYEKEE (reference sequence). The CDR3 is made up of 13 amino acids. The CDR3 here is CASREGPNTEAFF. The CDR3 DNA sequence: TGTGCCAGCAGGGAGGGGCCGAACACTGAAGCTTTCTTT. Filled out from reference TRBV5-5 and TRBJ1-1, the complete variable domain reads DAGVTQSPTHLIKTRGQQVTLRCSPISGHKSVSWYQQVLGQGPQFIFQYYEKEERGRGNFPDRFSARQFPNYSSELNVNALLLGDSALYLCASREGPNTEAFFGQGTRLTVV.

This chain links TRBV4-1 with TRBJ1-1; no firm D call. The CDR3 extends over 15 amino acids. The V and J ends lost 1 base and 0 bases respectively, with 9 bases between them. Germline-derived CDR1 and CDR2 are MGHRA and YSYEKL. The CDR3 DNA reads as TGCGCCAGCAGCCAAGCTCATTTAGTGAACACTGAAGCTTTCTTT. Its protein is CASSQAHLVNTEAFF.